These 3 T cell receptor beta chains share one sample of origin, sequenced in a study of T cell repertoires in aging, cancer and after chemotherapy. TCR beta rearrangements were amplified from peripheral blood genomic DNA. Rearranged V-D-J TRB sequences were amplified with a mixed TRB-A/B primer pool. TCRdb redid the calling of the multiplex PCR reads with MiXCR, one entry per CDR3 protein. The data show under 2,500 distinct CDR3 sequences, roughly three fifths seen once. Specimen: blood. These receptors all come from a human donor with a blood cancer.

The chain joins TRBV5-6 to TRBJ1-6; no clear D gene. Deletions cut 0 bases from V and 0 bases from J, with 1 base between. This CDR3 has 14 residues. Germline CDR1 is SGHDT and CDR2 is YYEEEE. In DNA, the CDR3 is TGTGCCAGCAGCTTGGACTCCTATAATTCACCCCTCCACTTT. Translated: CASSLDSYNSPLHF.

The rearrangement joins TRBV7-9 to TRBJ2-3; 7 positions match TRBD2. The CDR3 extends over 16 amino acids. CDR1 is SEHNR and CDR2 is FQNEAQ in the germline V gene (reference sequence). V lost 2 bases to trimming and J lost 4 bases; unmatched junction nucleotides: 9. The CDR3 protein is CASSLSGASGSDTQYF. The CDR3 bases are TGTGCCAGCAGCTTAAGTGGGGCTAGCGGCTCAGATACGCAGTATTTT.

This clonotype was found a few times. V and J are TRBV6-5 and TRBJ2-7; TRBD1 might be the D (6 bases). The CDR3 is 15 amino acids. Per germline, CDR1 MNHEY and CDR2 SVGAGI. V lost 0 bases and J 3 bases, leaving 12 bases between the germline ends. CDR3 DNA: TGTGCCAGCAGTTACTCGGCAGGGGATATCTACGAGCAGTACTTC. Its translation is CASSYSAGDIYEQYF.